The TCR beta chain described here comes from a study of tumor-infiltrating lymphocytes in primary liver carcinoma. Study-level background: The patients included men and women who were aged 30 to 69 years.

Blood RNA was derived from unsorted whole blood, and germline DNA was extracted too. CDR1 and CDR2 from the germline V gene are SGHAT and FQNNGV. V was cut by 2 bases and J by 5 bases, with 8 bases left in between. The CDR3 totals 13 residues. Production of TCR beta cDNA used 500 ng total RNA together with a constant-region primer. Libraries covering TCR beta were generated through three nested multiplex PCR rounds (using a slightly modified ARM-PCR). The first two PCR rounds used TRBV1-TRBV30 primers with a Cbeta primer, about 9 cycles each. TCRdb used MiXCR to reprocess the multiplex PCR reads, holding one entry per CDR3 protein. The sample yields 330,000 or so distinct CDR3 sequences, 65% seen once.

Sequenced input: peripheral blood. The chain carries TRBV11-2 and TRBJ2-3; D remains unclear. The TCR was taken from a man between 35 and 55 years old with primary liver carcinoma and hepatitis B virus infection. CDR3 in amino acids: CASSLIILDTQYF. In DNA, the CDR3 is TGTGCCAGCAGCTTAATCATACTAGATACGCAGTATTTT. Based on the CDR3 plus reference TRBV11-2 and TRBJ2-3, the full variable domain is EAGVAQSPRYKIIEKRQSVAFWCNPISGHATLYWYQQILGQGPKLLIQFQNNGVVDDSQLPKDRFSAERLKGVDSTLKIQPAKLEDSAVYLCASSLIILDTQYFGPGTRLTVL.